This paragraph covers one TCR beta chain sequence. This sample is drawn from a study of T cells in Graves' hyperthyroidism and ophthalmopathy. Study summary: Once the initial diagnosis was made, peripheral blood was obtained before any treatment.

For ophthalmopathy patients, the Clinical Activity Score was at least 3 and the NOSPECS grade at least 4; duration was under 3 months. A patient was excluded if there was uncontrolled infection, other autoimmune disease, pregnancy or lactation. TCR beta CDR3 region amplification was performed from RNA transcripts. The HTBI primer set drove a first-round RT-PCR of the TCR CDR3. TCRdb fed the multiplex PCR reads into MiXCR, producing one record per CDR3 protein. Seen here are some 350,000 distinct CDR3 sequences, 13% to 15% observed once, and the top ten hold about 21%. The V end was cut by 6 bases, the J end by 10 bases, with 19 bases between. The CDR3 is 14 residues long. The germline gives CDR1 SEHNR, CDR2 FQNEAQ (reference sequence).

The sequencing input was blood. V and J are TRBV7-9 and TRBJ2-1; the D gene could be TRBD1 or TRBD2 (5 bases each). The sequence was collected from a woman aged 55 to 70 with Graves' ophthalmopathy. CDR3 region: CASSHEAVRGEQFF. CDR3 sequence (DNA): TGTGCCAGCAGTCATGAAGCAGTACGGGGCGAGCAGTTCTTC.